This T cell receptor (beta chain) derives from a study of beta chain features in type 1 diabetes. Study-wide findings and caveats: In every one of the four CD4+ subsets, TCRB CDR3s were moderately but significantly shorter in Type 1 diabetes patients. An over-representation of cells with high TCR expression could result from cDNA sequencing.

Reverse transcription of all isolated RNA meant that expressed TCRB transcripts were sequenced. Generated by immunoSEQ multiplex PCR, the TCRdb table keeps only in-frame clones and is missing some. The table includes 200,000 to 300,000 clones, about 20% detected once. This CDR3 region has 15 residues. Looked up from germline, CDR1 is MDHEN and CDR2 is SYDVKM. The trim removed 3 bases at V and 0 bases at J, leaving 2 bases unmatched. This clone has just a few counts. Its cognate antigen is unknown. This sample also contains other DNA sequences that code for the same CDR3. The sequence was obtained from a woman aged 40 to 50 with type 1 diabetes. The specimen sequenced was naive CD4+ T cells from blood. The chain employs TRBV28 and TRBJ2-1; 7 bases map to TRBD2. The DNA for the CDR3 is TGTGCCAGCAGTTTGGGAGGGAGCTCCTACAATGAGCAGTTCTTC. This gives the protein CASSLGGSSYNEQFF.